Below, 30 T cell receptor beta chains from the same sample are listed, as sequenced in a study of PD-1 blockade in classical Hodgkin lymphoma. Libraries were prepared by immunoSEQ multiplex PCR; TCRdb keeps only in-frame clonotypes and omits some of them. The repertoire has about 12,000 clones, around 85% of them found once; the top ten carry around 0.84%. Time point meaning: cycle 4 day 1 (C4D1), after more than five weeks of nivolumab. All the patients suffered relapse after autologous stem cell transplantation, and brentuximab vedotin exposure differed. CD4+ T cells were purified from thawed PBMCs by negative selection. The starting material was CD4+ T cells from blood, obtained before the fourth cycle of nivolumab. The origin of the receptors is a human donor with classical Hodgkin lymphoma.

This sequence joins TRBV5-5 and TRBJ2-2; 8 bases are shared with TRBD1. The CDR3 sequence is 14 residues long. Trimming took 1 base from V and 6 from J; bases not matched to a gene: 2. The germline CDR1 and CDR2 sequences are SGHKS and YYEKEE (reference sequence). CDR3 sequence (DNA): TGTGCCAGCAGCTTGCAGGGGGCGGCCGGGGAGCTGTTTTTT. Its translation is CASSLQGAAGELFF.

This sequence joins TRBV7-2 and TRBJ2-5; 9 bases map to TRBD2. The CDR3 runs 19 residues. Germline-derived CDR1 and CDR2 are SGHTA and FQGNSA. The junction had 14 bases not matched to a gene; V was cut back by 3 bases and J by 0 bases. CDR3 coding DNA: TGTGCCAGCAGCTTGAGGAGGGCGGGAGGGCCGGCCCACCAAGAGACCCAGTACTTC. As protein: CASSLRRAGGPAHQETQYF.

This clone is large. The genes are TRBV7-9 and TRBJ2-7; D call uncertain. V lost 2 bases to trimming and J lost 2 bases, with 10 bases between them. There are 14 residues in the CDR3. Germline-derived CDR1 and CDR2 are SEHNR and FQNEAQ (reference sequence). In DNA form, the CDR3 reads TGTGCCAGCAGCTTACAGGTAGGGCCCTACGAGCAGTACTTC. Protein: CASSLQVGPYEQYF.

The chain recombines TRBV6-6 with TRBJ1-1, with TRBD1 identical over 7 bases. Trimming at V came to 4 bases and at J to 5 bases, leaving 7 bases not matched to a gene. CDR3 length: 14 amino acids. Germline V lookup: CDR1 MNHNY, CDR2 SVGAGI (reference sequence). DNA of the CDR3: TGTGCCAGCAGTTCGTCAGGGGGTCGAACTGAAGCTTTCTTT. Translation: CASSSSGGRTEAFF.

This clone has only one observation. The chain has TRBV10-3 and TRBJ2-2; D possibly corresponds to TRBD2 (6 bases). The germline CDR1 and CDR2 sequences are ENHRY and SYGVKD. V was cut by 7 bases and J by 0 bases, with 12 bases left in between. The CDR3 loop spans 15 amino acids. CDR3 amino acids: CAITDRGANTGELFF. The CDR3 region has the DNA TGTGCCATCACGGATCGCGGGGCGAACACCGGGGAGCTGTTTTTT.

V and J are TRBV15 and TRBJ2-2, with no clear D. V dropped 4 bases and J dropped 5 bases, with 11 bases sitting between them. Germline CDR1 LNHNV, CDR2 YYDKDF (reference sequence). The CDR3 runs 14 residues. The CDR3 nucleotides are TGTGCCACCAGCATAGCTCGCTCAACCGGGGAGCTGTTTTTT. It codes for CATSIARSTGELFF.

This rearrangement joins TRBV11-2 to TRBJ1-5; D possibly corresponds to TRBD1 (5 bases). Trimming shortened V by 3 bases and J by 11 bases, and 14 bases separated the two germline ends. The length of the CDR3 is 13 residues. Germline assignment: CDR1 SGHAT and CDR2 FQNNGV. The CDR3 is CASSLMGGGTQHF. CDR3 in DNA: TGTGCCAGCAGCTTGATGGGGGGGGGTACCCAGCATTTT.

V usage is TRBV5-4 and J usage is TRBJ2-2; 8 bases match TRBD1. There are 15 residues in the CDR3. CDR1 is SGHNT, CDR2 YYREEE, per germline (reference sequence). V shed 2 bases and J 7 bases; nucleotides not matched to a gene: 7. The chain's CDR3 is CASSFPRGHGGELFF. Here the CDR3 DNA reads TGTGCCAGCAGCTTCCCCAGGGGGCATGGCGGGGAGCTGTTTTTT.

This clone was found once. The chain joins TRBV9 to TRBJ2-7; TRBD2 is a possible D gene (6 bases). The germline V gene encodes CDR1 SGDLS and CDR2 YYNGEE. This CDR3 has 16 residues. V was pared by 0 bases and J by 0 bases, with 13 bases between. The CDR3: CASSVAAGSSSYEQYF. The CDR3 coding sequence is TGTGCCAGCAGCGTAGCTGCGGGGTCCAGCTCCTACGAGCAGTACTTC.

The V gene is TRBV19, the J gene TRBJ2-1; TRBD2 matches 11 bases. After removal of 3 bases from V and 7 bases from J, the junction contained 5 bases not matched to a gene. This CDR3 spans 15 amino acids. Per germline, CDR1 LNHDA and CDR2 SQIVND (reference sequence). CDR3 region: CASSMLAGGRNEQFF. As DNA, the CDR3 is TGTGCCAGTAGTATGCTAGCGGGAGGTCGTAATGAGCAGTTCTTC.

This rearrangement joins TRBV19 to TRBJ2-2; D perhaps matches TRBD2 (6 bases). CDR1 and CDR2 from the germline V gene are LNHDA and SQIVND (reference sequence). This CDR3 contains 16 residues. V shed 2 bases and J shed 1 base, with 11 bases lying between them. The CDR3 region is CASSIWLAWNTGELFF. The CDR3 DNA follows: TGTGCCAGTAGTATATGGCTAGCGTGGAACACCGGGGAGCTGTTTTTT.

J is TRBJ2-1 and V is TRBV4-3; 12 bases match TRBD2. V shed 4 bases, J shed 0 bases, and the junction held 10 bases outside the gene matches. Germline lookup yields CDR1 LGHNA and CDR2 YSLEER. The CDR3 length is 19 residues. The CDR3 DNA sequence: TGCGCCAGCAGCCCGAGAACTAGCGGGGGGACCCTCTCCTACAATGAGCAGTTCTTC. Protein: CASSPRTSGGTLSYNEQFF.

This chain joins TRBV7-7 and TRBJ2-5, with 7 bases identical to TRBD2. The germline V gene encodes CDR1 SSHAT and CDR2 FNYEAQ (reference sequence). There are 14 residues in the CDR3. J gave up 4 bases and V 1 base, and 3 bases lay outside the gene matches. CDR3 protein: CASSLEASGETQYF. In DNA form, the CDR3 reads TGTGCCAGCAGCTTAGAGGCTAGCGGAGAGACCCAGTACTTC.

The gene calls are TRBV19 and TRBJ2-7; a weak D match, TRBD1 (7 bases). The CDR3 sequence is 14 residues long. Per the germline V gene, CDR1 is LNHDA and CDR2 is SQIVND (reference sequence). V gave up 11 bases and J gave up 2 bases, with 19 bases separating them. CDR3 sequence (DNA): TGTGCCTCCTCCGCGGGACAGTCGACCTACGAGCAGTACTTC. Translated: CASSAGQSTYEQYF.

In this sample, this clone turned up once. The chain combines TRBV5-6 with TRBJ2-7; D call uncertain. Trimming cost V 2 bases and J 4 bases, with 4 bases left between them. The length of the CDR3 is 11 residues. CDR1 SGHDT and CDR2 YYEEEE come from the germline V gene. The CDR3 DNA is TGTGCCAGCAGCTTTGCGTACGAGCAGTACTTC. Amino acid sequence: CASSFAYEQYF. Variable domain in full (rest from reference TRBV5-6 and TRBJ2-7): DAGVTQSPTHLIKTRGQQVTLRCSPKSGHDTVSWYQQALGQGPQFIFQYYEEEERQRGNFPDRFSGHQFPNYSSELNVNALLLGDSALYLCASSFAYEQYFGPGTRLTVT.

This clone was recorded only once. The chain has TRBV2 and TRBJ2-5; TRBD2 might be the D (5 bases). This CDR3 has 11 amino acids. Per germline, CDR1 SNHLY and CDR2 FYNNEI. Trimming pared 3 bases from V and 7 bases from J, leaving 6 bases between. In DNA form, the CDR3 reads TGTGCCAGCAGTGAGAGGGCGACCCAGTACTTC. Translated: CASSERATQYF.

V usage is TRBV18 and J usage is TRBJ1-5; 10 bases are shared with TRBD1. This CDR3 contains 17 residues. Unmatched junction bases numbered 6, after V lost 4 bases and J lost 0 bases. Germline lookup yields CDR1 KGHSH and CDR2 LQKENI. CDR3 sequence (DNA): TGTGCCAGCTCACAGGACAGGGGGAGTGTTAGCAATCAGCCCCAGCATTTT. Encoded protein: CASSQDRGSVSNQPQHF.

This chain links TRBV9 with TRBJ2-1; no clear D gene. The CDR3 length is 16 residues. Germline V gives CDR1 SGDLS, CDR2 YYNGEE. V lost 3 bases to trimming and J lost 7 bases, with 20 bases between them. CDR3 DNA sequence: TGTGCCAGCAGCGGAAGACCCGGCCCCCACTTTAATGAGCAGTTCTTC. It codes for CASSGRPGPHFNEQFF.

This clone has only a few counts. The CDR3 end shows no conserved phenylalanine or tryptophan, and so a read error is likely. The limits of the CDR3 on the DNA are not certain, so only TCRdb's listed CDR3 is given. This chain connects TRBV20-1 to TRBJ1-1; the D segment call TRBD1 is taken from the table without a DNA check. The V gene's germline CDR1 is DFQATT and CDR2 SNEGSKA (reference sequence). The CDR3 contains 8 residues when both ends are counted. The CDR3 sequence is CSARPGQL.

The DNA for the CDR3 is TGCGCCAACCGTAGCCCTGAGCAGTTCTTC. Amino acid sequence: CANRSPEQFF. The gene calls are TRBV10-1 and TRBJ2-1, with D unclear. V was shortened by 10 bases and J by 9 bases, with 10 bases between the two germline ends. The CDR3 has 10 amino acids. CDR1 is WNHNN and CDR2 is SYGVQD in the germline V gene (reference sequence).

The genes are TRBV5-1 and TRBJ2-2, with D unresolved. The CDR3 is 13 residues long. Per germline, CDR1 SGHRS and CDR2 YFSETQ. The V end was cut by 4 bases, the J end by 5 bases, with 9 bases between. CDR3 in amino acids: CASSLSGTGELFF. Here the CDR3 DNA reads TGCGCCAGCAGCCTCTCTGGAACCGGGGAGCTGTTTTTT.

This clone was recorded only once. The chain links TRBV7-2 to TRBJ1-1; 7 bases match TRBD1. Germline V gene sequence: CDR1 SGHTA, CDR2 FQGNSA. This CDR3 contains 15 residues. Unmatched junction bases numbered 7, after V lost 1 base and J lost 5 bases. The DNA for the CDR3 is TGTGCCAGCAGCTTAGTAGGCAGGGGGAGAACTGAAGCTTTCTTT. Its translation is CASSLVGRGRTEAFF.

V usage is TRBV6-1 and J usage is TRBJ1-5; no firm D call. Germline values: CDR1 MNHNS, CDR2 SASEGT. V lost 6 bases to trimming and J lost 4 bases, with 7 bases between them. The CDR3 length is 12 residues. The DNA for the CDR3 is TGTGCCAGCAGAAGCGGGAATCAGCCCCAGCATTTT. Its translation: CASRSGNQPQHF.

The chain joins TRBV7-6 to TRBJ1-1, with 7 bases identical to TRBD1. The CDR3 extends over 13 amino acids. Germline V lookup: CDR1 SGHVS, CDR2 FNYEAQ. The V and J ends lost 3 bases and 6 bases, in that order; junction bases with no gene match: 4. CDR3 nucleotides: TGTGCCAGCAGCTTTTCAGGGGGGGCTGAAGCTTTCTTT. Translating it yields CASSFSGGAEAFF.

The rearrangement uses TRBV19 and TRBJ2-3; D possibly corresponds to TRBD1 (5 bases). Between the trimmed V and J ends, which lost 3 bases and 3 bases, there was a span of 7 bases. Germline CDR1 is LNHDA and CDR2 is SQIVND (reference sequence). This CDR3 region has 13 residues. The CDR3 region is CASSIQGTDTQYF. The CDR3, as DNA: TGTGCCAGTAGTATTCAGGGAACAGATACGCAGTATTTT.

This rearrangement joins TRBV9 to TRBJ1-1; no reliable D call. With 0 bases removed from V and 1 base from J, the gap between germline ends came to 4 bases. The germline V gene has CDR1 SGDLS and CDR2 YYNGEE. The CDR3 loop spans 13 amino acids. The CDR3 spells CASSVEGNTEAFF. The DNA for the CDR3 is TGTGCCAGCAGCGTAGAGGGGAACACTGAAGCTTTCTTT.

The chain combines TRBV14 with TRBJ1-6, with 7 bases fitting TRBD1. V shed 2 bases, J shed 0 bases, and the junction held 4 bases outside the gene matches. The CDR3 covers 17 residues. Germline V gene sequence: CDR1 SGHDN, CDR2 FVKESK. The CDR3 sequence: CASSQRQGSSYNSPLHF. In DNA form, the CDR3 reads TGTGCCAGCAGCCAACGACAGGGTAGCTCCTATAATTCACCCCTCCACTTT. Variable domain in full (rest from reference TRBV14 and TRBJ1-6): EAGVTQFPSHSVIEKGQTVTLRCDPISGHDNLYWYRRVMGKEIKFLLHFVKESKQDESGMPNNRFLAERTGGTYSTLKVQPAELEDSGVYFCASSQRQGSSYNSPLHFGNGTRLTVT.

The gene calls are TRBV6-5 and TRBJ1-2, with D perhaps matching TRBD1 (6 bases). This CDR3 comprises 13 residues. Germline assignment: CDR1 MNHEY and CDR2 SVGAGI. Trimming pared 2 bases from V and 5 bases from J, leaving 9 bases between. The CDR3 is CASSYRTDYGYTF. The CDR3 DNA sequence: TGTGCCAGCAGTTACCGGACAGATTATGGCTACACCTTC.

The chain recombines TRBV2 with TRBJ2-4, with a tentative D call TRBD2 (5 bases). V dropped 5 bases and J dropped 1 base, with 12 bases sitting between them. From germline, CDR1 is SNHLY and CDR2 FYNNEI. The CDR3 totals 15 residues. The CDR3 bases are TGTGCCAGCAGTACCCGGTCTAGCGCCAAAAACATTCAGTACTTC. Residues: CASSTRSSAKNIQYF. The variable domain in full, with the rest retrieved from reference TRBV2 and TRBJ2-4, is EPEVTQTPSHQVTQMGQEVILRCVPISNHLYFYWYRQILGQKVEFLVSFYNNEISEKSEIFDDQFSVERPDGSNFTLKIRSTKLEDSAMYFCASSTRSSAKNIQYFGAGTRLSVL.

Notes on this clone: The same CDR3 arises from other DNA sequences in this sample as well. The chain has TRBV4-3 and TRBJ2-7; no definite D call. This CDR3 has 13 residues. Germline V gene data show CDR1 as LGHNA and CDR2 as YSLEER. V was shortened by 4 bases and J by 0 bases, with 7 bases between the two germline ends. CDR3 nucleotides: TGCGCCAGCAGCCCTCAGGTCTCCTACGAGCAGTACTTC. Translated: CASSPQVSYEQYF.